The following is a T cell receptor beta chain sequence with its context. The antigen remains unidentified. The sample belongs to a study of shared clonotypes between healthy human individuals. Notes on the study in general: The study found lower generation probabilities in non-shared clonotypes than in those shared by all four donors.

The table came from immunoSEQ multiplex PCR; TCRdb's copy has only in-frame clones and leaves some out. The sample includes 2 million to 3 million clones, approximately 94% of them seen just once. Donors, healthy HIV-negative adults, lacked recent acute infections or vaccinations. Germline V lookup: CDR1 MNHNS, CDR2 SASEGT. The CDR3 length is 12 residues. V lost 6 bases and J 2 bases, leaving 7 bases between the germline ends. The clonotype was recovered from a man younger than 35 in good health. Some clones in this sample may be carry-over from other donors' samples. This chain uses TRBV6-1 with TRBJ1-1; D gene unclear. The sequencing sample was made of naive CD4+ T cells from PBMCs. Stated subset: CD45RA+ positively selected. The CDR3 is CASSLFNTEAFF. For the CDR3, the DNA is TGTGCCAGCAGCCTGTTCAACACTGAAGCTTTCTTT.